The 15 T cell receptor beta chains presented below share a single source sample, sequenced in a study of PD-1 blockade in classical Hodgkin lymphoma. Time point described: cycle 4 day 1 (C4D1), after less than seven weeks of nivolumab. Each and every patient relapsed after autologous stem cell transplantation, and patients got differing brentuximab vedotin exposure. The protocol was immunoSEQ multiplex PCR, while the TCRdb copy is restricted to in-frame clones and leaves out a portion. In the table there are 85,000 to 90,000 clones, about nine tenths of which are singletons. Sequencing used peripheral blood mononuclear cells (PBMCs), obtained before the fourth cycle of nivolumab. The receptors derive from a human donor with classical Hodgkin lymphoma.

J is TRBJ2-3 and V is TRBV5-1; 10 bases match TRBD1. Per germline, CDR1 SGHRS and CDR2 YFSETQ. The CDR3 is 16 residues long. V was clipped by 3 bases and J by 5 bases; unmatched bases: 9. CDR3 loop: CASSSRTGGVEDTQYF. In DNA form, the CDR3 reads TGCGCCAGCAGCTCTAGGACAGGGGGAGTAGAAGATACGCAGTATTTT.

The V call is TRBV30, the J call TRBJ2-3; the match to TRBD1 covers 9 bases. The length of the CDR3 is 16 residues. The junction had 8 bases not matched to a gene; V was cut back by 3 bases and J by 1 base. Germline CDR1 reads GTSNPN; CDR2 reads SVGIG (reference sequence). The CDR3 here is CAWSRARDRGTDTQYF. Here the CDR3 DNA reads TGTGCCTGGAGCAGGGCCCGGGACAGGGGCACAGATACGCAGTATTTT.

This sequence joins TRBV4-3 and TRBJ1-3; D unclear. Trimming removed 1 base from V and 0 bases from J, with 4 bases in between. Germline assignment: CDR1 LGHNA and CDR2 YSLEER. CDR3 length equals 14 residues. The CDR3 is CASSQGNSGNTIYF. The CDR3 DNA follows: TGCGCCAGCAGCCAAGGAAACTCTGGAAACACCATATATTTT.

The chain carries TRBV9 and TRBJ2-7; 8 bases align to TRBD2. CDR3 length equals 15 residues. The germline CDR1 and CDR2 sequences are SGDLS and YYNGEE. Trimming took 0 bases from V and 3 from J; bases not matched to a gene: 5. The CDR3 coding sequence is TGTGCCAGCAGCGTAGCGGGGGGGTTAGACTACGAGCAGTACTTC. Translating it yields CASSVAGGLDYEQYF.

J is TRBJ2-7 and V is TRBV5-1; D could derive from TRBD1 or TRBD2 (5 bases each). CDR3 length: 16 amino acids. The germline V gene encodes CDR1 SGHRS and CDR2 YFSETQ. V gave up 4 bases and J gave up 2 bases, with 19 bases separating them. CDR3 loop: CASSPSGRDGTYEQYF. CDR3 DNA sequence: TGCGCCAGCAGCCCGAGCGGACGGGACGGTACCTACGAGCAGTACTTC.

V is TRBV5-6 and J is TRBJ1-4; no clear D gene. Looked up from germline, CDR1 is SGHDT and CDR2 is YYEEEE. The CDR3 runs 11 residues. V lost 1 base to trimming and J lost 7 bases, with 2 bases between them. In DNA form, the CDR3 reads TGTGCCAGCAGCTTGAGTGAAAAACTGTTTTTT. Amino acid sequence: CASSLSEKLFF.

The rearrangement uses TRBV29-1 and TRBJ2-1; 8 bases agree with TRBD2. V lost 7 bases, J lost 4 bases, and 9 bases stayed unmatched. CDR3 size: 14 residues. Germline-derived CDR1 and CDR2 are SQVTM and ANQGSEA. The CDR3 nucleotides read TGCAGCGCACCTAGGCTAGCGGGTTACAATGAGCAGTTCTTC. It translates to CSAPRLAGYNEQFF.

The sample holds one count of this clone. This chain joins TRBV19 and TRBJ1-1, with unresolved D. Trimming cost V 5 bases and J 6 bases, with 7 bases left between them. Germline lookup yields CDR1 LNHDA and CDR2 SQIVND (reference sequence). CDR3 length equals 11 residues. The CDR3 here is CASSSGPEAFF. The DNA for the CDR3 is TGTGCCAGTAGTTCCGGGCCTGAAGCTTTCTTT.

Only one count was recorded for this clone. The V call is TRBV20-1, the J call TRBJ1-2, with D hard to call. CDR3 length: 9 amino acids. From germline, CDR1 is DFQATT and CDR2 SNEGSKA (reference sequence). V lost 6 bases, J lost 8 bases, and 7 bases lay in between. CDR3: CSAPPGYTF. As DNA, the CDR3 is TGCAGTGCCCCACCAGGCTACACCTTC.

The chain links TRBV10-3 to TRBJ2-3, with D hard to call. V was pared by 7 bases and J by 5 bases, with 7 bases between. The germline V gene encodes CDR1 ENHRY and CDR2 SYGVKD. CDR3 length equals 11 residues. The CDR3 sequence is CAITQEDTQYF. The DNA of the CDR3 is TGTGCCATCACGCAGGAAGATACGCAGTATTTT.

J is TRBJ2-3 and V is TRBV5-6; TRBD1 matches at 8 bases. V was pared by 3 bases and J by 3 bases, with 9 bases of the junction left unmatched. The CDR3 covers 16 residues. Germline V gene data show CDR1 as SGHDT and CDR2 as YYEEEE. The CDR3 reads CASSSRTGMGTDTQYF. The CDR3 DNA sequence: TGTGCCAGCAGCTCCCGGACAGGGATGGGAACAGATACGCAGTATTTT.

CDR3 DNA sequence: TGTGCCAGCAGCTTACAGGGGCGAGGGGAGACCCAGTACTTC. This codes for CASSLQGRGETQYF. The chain links TRBV7-7 to TRBJ2-5; tentatively, D is TRBD1 (6 bases). There are 14 residues in the CDR3. Germline CDR1 and CDR2: SSHAT and FNYEAQ (reference sequence). V lost 2 bases and J lost 5, with 12 bases in between.

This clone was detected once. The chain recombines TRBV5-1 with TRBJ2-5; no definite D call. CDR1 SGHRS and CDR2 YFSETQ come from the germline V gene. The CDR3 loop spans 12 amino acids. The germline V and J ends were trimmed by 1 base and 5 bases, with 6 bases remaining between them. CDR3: CASSLTIETQYF. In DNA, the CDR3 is TGCGCCAGCAGCTTGACAATCGAGACCCAGTACTTC.

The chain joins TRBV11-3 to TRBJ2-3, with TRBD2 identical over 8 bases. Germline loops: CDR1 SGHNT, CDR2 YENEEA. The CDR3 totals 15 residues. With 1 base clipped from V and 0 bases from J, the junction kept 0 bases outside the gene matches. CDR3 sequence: CASSLAGGSTDTQYF. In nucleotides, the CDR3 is TGTGCCAGCAGCTTAGCGGGGGGGAGCACAGATACGCAGTATTTT.

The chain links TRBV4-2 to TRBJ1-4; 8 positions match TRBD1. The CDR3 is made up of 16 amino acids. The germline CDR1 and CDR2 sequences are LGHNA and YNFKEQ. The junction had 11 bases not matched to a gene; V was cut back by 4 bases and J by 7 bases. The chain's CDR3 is CASSRYDRGIPEKLFF. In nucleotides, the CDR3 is TGTGCCAGCAGCCGTTACGACAGGGGCATCCCTGAAAAACTGTTTTTT.